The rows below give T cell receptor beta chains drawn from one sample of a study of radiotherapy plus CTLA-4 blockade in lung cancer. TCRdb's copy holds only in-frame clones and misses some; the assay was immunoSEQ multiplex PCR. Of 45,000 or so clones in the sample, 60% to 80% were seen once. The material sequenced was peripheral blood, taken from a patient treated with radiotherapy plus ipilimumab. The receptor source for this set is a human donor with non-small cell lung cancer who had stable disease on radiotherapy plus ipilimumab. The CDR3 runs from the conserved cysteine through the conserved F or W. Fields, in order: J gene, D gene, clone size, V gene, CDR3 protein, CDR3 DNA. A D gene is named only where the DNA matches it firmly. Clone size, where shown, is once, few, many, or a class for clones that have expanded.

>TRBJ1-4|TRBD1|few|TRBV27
CASSLNSRRQGREKLFF
TGTGCCAGCAGTTTAAATTCTCGGAGACAGGGTAGGGAAAAACTGTTTTTT
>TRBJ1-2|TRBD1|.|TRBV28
CASRPGQGQGYTF
TGTGCCAGCAGGCCGGGACAGGGGCAAGGCTACACCTTC
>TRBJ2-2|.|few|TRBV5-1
CASRAPQGPANTGELFF
TGCGCCAGCAGGGCCCCCCAGGGCCCCGCGAACACCGGGGAGCTGTTTTTT
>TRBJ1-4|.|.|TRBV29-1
CSVGGGADVEEKLFF
TGCAGCGTTGGGGGAGGAGCCGATGTCGAGGAAAAACTGTTTTTT
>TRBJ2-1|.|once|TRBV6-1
CATQDTHGNEQFF
TGTGCCACACAAGACACTCACGGCAATGAGCAGTTCTTC
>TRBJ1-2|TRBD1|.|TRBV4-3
CASTAARGFGGYTF
TGCGCCAGCACCGCGGCCAGGGGGTTCGGTGGCTACACCTTC
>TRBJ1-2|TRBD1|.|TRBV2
CASTKPGGHGYTF
TGTGCCAGCACCAAACCAGGGGGGCATGGCTACACCTTC
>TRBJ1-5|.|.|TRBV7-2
CASSLYSRQGANQPQHF
TGTGCCAGCAGCTTATATAGCCGGCAGGGTGCAAATCAGCCCCAGCATTTT
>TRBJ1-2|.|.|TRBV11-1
CASSLGTAANYGYTF
TGTGCCAGCAGCCTTGGGACTGCAGCTAACTATGGCTACACCTTC
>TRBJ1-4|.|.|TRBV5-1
CASSFQGTRNEKLFF
TGCGCCAGCAGCTTTCAAGGAACCCGGAATGAAAAACTGTTTTTT
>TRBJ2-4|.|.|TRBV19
CASSIGGFVAKNIQYF
TGTGCCAGTAGTATAGGGGGATTTGTCGCCAAAAACATTCAGTACTTC
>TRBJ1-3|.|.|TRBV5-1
CASSSDSRSGNTIYF
TGCGCCAGCAGCTCCGACAGCCGCTCTGGAAACACCATATATTTT
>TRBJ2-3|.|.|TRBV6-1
CASTTVGFTDTQYF
TGTGCCAGCACCACAGTTGGCTTCACAGATACGCAGTATTTT
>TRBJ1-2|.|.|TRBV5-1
CASSPGRGESYGYTF
TGCGCCAGCAGCCCTGGTAGAGGGGAATCCTATGGCTACACCTTC
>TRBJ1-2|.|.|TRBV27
CASRPLHGREPNYGYTF
TGTGCCAGCAGACCCCTACACGGCAGGGAACCCAACTATGGCTACACCTTC
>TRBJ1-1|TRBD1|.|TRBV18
CASSAGGGPRDGAFF
TGTGCCAGCTCGGCGGGAGGGGGCCCAAGGGATGGAGCTTTCTTT
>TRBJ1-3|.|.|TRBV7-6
CASSRGGVGISGNTIYF
TGTGCCAGCAGCCGGGGCGGGGTGGGGATCTCTGGAAACACCATATATTTT
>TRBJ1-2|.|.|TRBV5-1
CASSEAGTLNGYTF
TGCGCCAGCAGCGAAGCCGGGACTCTGAATGGCTACACCTTC
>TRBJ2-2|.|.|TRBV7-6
CASSSTVNTGELFF
TGTGCCAGCAGCTCGACAGTGAACACCGGGGAGCTGTTTTTT
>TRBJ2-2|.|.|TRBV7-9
CASSLLQGGTGELFF
TGTGCCAGCAGCTTGCTGCAGGGGGGAACCGGGGAGCTGTTTTTT
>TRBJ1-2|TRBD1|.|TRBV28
CASSTTGGRYGYTF
TGTGCCAGTTCCACGACAGGGGGCAGATATGGCTACACCTTC
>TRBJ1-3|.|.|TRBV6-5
CAIAPERSGNTIYF
TGTGCCATTGCTCCCGAACGCTCCGGAAACACCATATATTTT
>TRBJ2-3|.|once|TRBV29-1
CSVIGTLTSTDTQYF
TGCAGCGTAATCGGGACCCTCACTAGCACAGATACGCAGTATTTT
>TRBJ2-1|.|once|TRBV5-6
CASSLVALNEQFF
TGTGCCAGCAGCTTGGTTGCCCTCAATGAGCAGTTCTTC
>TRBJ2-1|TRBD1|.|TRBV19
CASSRGQENEQFF
TGTGCCAGTAGTAGGGGACAGGAAAATGAGCAGTTCTTC
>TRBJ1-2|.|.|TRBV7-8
CASSSEALGYGYTF
TGTGCCAGCAGCTCGGAGGCTCTGGGCTATGGCTACACCTTC
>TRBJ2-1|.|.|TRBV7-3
CASSDRGAGLSEQFF
TGTGCCAGCAGCGACCGGGGGGCAGGGCTGTCTGAGCAGTTCTTC
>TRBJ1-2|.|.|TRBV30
CAWNPTAGAWGYTF
TGTGCCTGGAATCCTACCGCGGGGGCCTGGGGCTACACCTTC
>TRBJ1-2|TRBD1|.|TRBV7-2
CASSLGRRQGAHTF
TGTGCCAGCAGCTTAGGTAGGCGGCAGGGGGCACACACCTTC
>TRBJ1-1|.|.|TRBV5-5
CASSLDGGERGAFF
TGTGCCAGCAGCTTGGATGGTGGTGAAAGAGGGGCTTTCTTT
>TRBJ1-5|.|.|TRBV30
CAWSIGEGQPQHF
TGTGCCTGGAGTATCGGGGAGGGGCAGCCCCAGCATTTT
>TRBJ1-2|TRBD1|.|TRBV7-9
CASSERQGVDGYTF
TGTGCCAGTAGCGAACGACAGGGGGTGGATGGCTACACCTTC
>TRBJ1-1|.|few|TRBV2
CASSEMQVEAFF
TGTGCCAGCAGTGAAATGCAGGTTGAAGCTTTCTTT
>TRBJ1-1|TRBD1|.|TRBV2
CASSRTGGYTEAFF
TGTGCCAGCAGTCGCACAGGGGGGTACACTGAAGCTTTCTTT
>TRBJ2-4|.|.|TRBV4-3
CASSQAQGDIHIQYF
TGCGCCAGCAGCCAAGCCCAAGGGGACATCCACATTCAGTACTTC
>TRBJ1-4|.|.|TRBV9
CASSHNRATGATNEKLFF
TGTGCCAGCAGTCACAACAGGGCTACGGGAGCAACTAATGAAAAACTGTTTTTT
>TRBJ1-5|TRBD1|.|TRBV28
CASTSGQGWVSNQPQHF
TGTGCCAGCACTAGCGGACAGGGTTGGGTGAGCAATCAGCCCCAGCATTTT
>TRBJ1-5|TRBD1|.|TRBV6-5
CASSYGQASNQPQHF
TGTGCCAGCAGTTACGGACAGGCGAGCAATCAGCCCCAGCATTTT
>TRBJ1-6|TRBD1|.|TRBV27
CASSLSGTGRSYNSPLHF
TGTGCCAGCAGTTTATCGGGGACAGGGAGGTCCTATAATTCACCCCTCCACTTT
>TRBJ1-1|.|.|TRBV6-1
CASSELTPYRTEAFF
TGTGCCAGCAGTGAATTGACCCCGTACAGGACTGAAGCTTTCTTT